A single sample is the source of the 21 T cell receptor beta chains below, sequenced in a study of shared clonotypes between healthy human individuals. Naive CD8 cells comprised CD45RO-negative, CCR7-positively selected cells, excluding terminally differentiated effector memory CD45RA+ cells. Assay used: immunoSEQ multiplex PCR; TCRdb lists only in-frame clones, some missing. Of about 2 million clones listed, approximately 94% were seen once; the top ten hold 0.85% to 1.2%. The specimen sequenced was naive CD8+ T cells sorted from blood. The receptors here all came from a man aged 18 to 29 in good health.

In this sample, this clone turned up once. This CDR3 reads CASSAAAGSTDTQYF. CDR3 nucleotides: TGTGCCAGCAGCGCAGCAGCAGGGAGCACAGATACGCAGTATTTT. This chain uses TRBV9 with TRBJ2-3; possible D gene TRBD1, 5 bases. The CDR3 sequence is 15 residues long. V lost 3 bases and J 0 bases, leaving 11 bases between the germline ends. Germline CDR1 is SGDLS and CDR2 is YYNGEE.

This sequence joins TRBV5-5 and TRBJ2-7; D is undetermined. Germline V CDR1 and CDR2: SGHKS, YYEKEE (reference sequence). The V end was cut by 4 bases, the J end by 2 bases, with 19 bases between. CDR3 length: 16 residues. CDR3: CASSLDSDPLTYEQYF. The CDR3 DNA reads TGTGCCAGCAGCCTCGACTCCGACCCTCTTACCTACGAGCAGTACTTC.

In its sample, this clone was seen once. The rearrangement joins TRBV7-9 to TRBJ2-3, with D unresolved. In germline, CDR1 is SEHNR, CDR2 FQNEAQ (reference sequence). The length of the CDR3 is 13 residues. Trimming removed 6 bases at V and 6 bases at J, with 13 bases between. CDR3 sequence: CASSPLGRDTQYF. In nucleotides, the CDR3 is TGTGCCAGCAGTCCCTTAGGCCGTGATACGCAGTATTTT. Full variable domain (missing parts from reference TRBV7-9 and TRBJ2-3): DTGVSQNPRHKITKRGQNVTFRCDPISEHNRLYWYRQTLGQGPEFLTYFQNEAQLEKSRLLSDRFSAERPKGSFSTLEIQRTEQGDSAMYLCASSPLGRDTQYFGPGTRLTVL.

The CDR3 is CASSPGTGANSNYGYTF. CDR3 bases: TGCGCCAGCAGCCCGGGGACAGGGGCTAATTCTAACTATGGCTACACCTTC. V and J are TRBV4-3 and TRBJ1-2; 10 nucleotides align to TRBD1. Trimming cost V 4 bases and J 0 bases; bases outside gene matches: 8. CDR1 LGHNA and CDR2 YSLEER come from the germline V gene. The CDR3 spans 17 residues.

The chain joins TRBV6-1 to TRBJ2-7; D may be TRBD1 (6 bases). In germline, CDR1 is MNHNS, CDR2 SASEGT. This CDR3 is 12 amino acids long. Trimming stripped 7 bases from V and 3 bases from J, with 10 bases between. This chain's CDR3 is CASITGYYEQYF. CDR3 coding DNA: TGTGCCAGCATCACAGGGTACTACGAGCAGTACTTC.

This rearrangement joins TRBV19 to TRBJ2-1; D is uncertain. With 4 bases removed from V and 4 bases from J, the gap between germline ends came to 8 bases. Germline CDR1 reads LNHDA; CDR2 reads SQIVND (reference sequence). The CDR3 extends over 13 amino acids. CDR3 region: CASSNRGYNEQFF. In DNA, the CDR3 is TGTGCCAGTAGTAATAGAGGATACAATGAGCAGTTCTTC.

J is TRBJ1-5 and V is TRBV28; tentative D call: TRBD1 (6 bases). Germline CDR1 is MDHEN and CDR2 is SYDVKM. Trimming pared 5 bases from V and 3 bases from J, leaving 14 bases between. There are 15 residues in the CDR3. The CDR3 bases are TGTGCCAGCAGTACACAGGGAATTAACAATCAGCCCCAGCATTTT. Translated, it gives CASSTQGINNQPQHF.

This chain links TRBV7-9 with TRBJ2-2; 7 nucleotides align to TRBD1. This CDR3 is 14 amino acids long. V lost 5 bases, J lost 6 bases, and 6 bases stayed unmatched. In germline, CDR1 is SEHNR, CDR2 FQNEAQ (reference sequence). CDR3 sequence (DNA): TGTGCCAGCAGCCCTGTGACAGGGTCCGGGGAGCTGTTTTTT. Its translation: CASSPVTGSGELFF. Full variable domain (rest looked up from reference TRBV7-9 and TRBJ2-2): DTGVSQNPRHKITKRGQNVTFRCDPISEHNRLYWYRQTLGQGPEFLTYFQNEAQLEKSRLLSDRFSAERPKGSFSTLEIQRTEQGDSAMYLCASSPVTGSGELFFGEGSRLTVL.

This chain connects TRBV28 to TRBJ2-7; TRBD1 aligns across 8 bases. V lost 6 bases and J lost 5; bases outside the gene matches: 15. The CDR3 sequence is 16 residues long. The germline gives CDR1 MDHEN, CDR2 SYDVKM. The CDR3 bases are TGTGCCAGCAGCTACCCTACCCGGGACAGGACAAACGAGCAGTACTTC. It encodes CASSYPTRDRTNEQYF.

This chain connects TRBV9 to TRBJ1-4; TRBD1 matches at 10 bases. V trimming: 6 bases; J trimming: 8 bases; junction bases outside the gene matches: 7. This CDR3 has 14 amino acids. Germline V gene lookup returns CDR1 SGDLS and CDR2 YYNGEE. The CDR3 DNA is TGTGCCAGCAACCCGGGGACAGGGGAAGAAAAACTGTTTTTT. Encoded protein: CASNPGTGEEKLFF.

V gene TRBV25-1 combines with J gene TRBJ1-1; 8 nucleotides line up with TRBD1. Per germline, CDR1 MGHDK and CDR2 SYGVNS. V shed 4 bases, J shed 4 bases, and the junction held 2 bases outside the gene matches. The CDR3 is made up of 13 amino acids. The chain's CDR3 is CASSARGLTEAFF. Written as DNA, the CDR3 is TGTGCCAGCAGTGCCAGGGGGCTCACTGAAGCTTTCTTT.

This sequence joins TRBV29-1 and TRBJ1-1; TRBD1 matches at 10 bases. Trimming took 6 bases from V and 4 from J; bases not matched to a gene: 5. CDR1 and CDR2 from the germline V gene are SQVTM and ANQGSEA. There are 13 residues in the CDR3. The CDR3 coding sequence is TGCAGCGTGTCCGGGACAGGGGTCACTGAAGCTTTCTTT. It specifies CSVSGTGVTEAFF.

This chain joins TRBV6-5 and TRBJ1-5; D is perhaps TRBD1 (5 bases). Trimming pared 0 bases from V and 3 bases from J, leaving 9 bases between. CDR3 length: 15 amino acids. Germline assignment: CDR1 MNHEY and CDR2 SVGAGI. The CDR3 DNA sequence: TGTGCCAGCAGTTACTCTCAGGGTGTCAATCAGCCCCAGCATTTT. Residues: CASSYSQGVNQPQHF.

The J gene is TRBJ2-7, the V gene TRBV9, with a possible D match to TRBD2 (8 bases). V was clipped by 3 bases and J by 0 bases, with 16 bases between them. The CDR3 is 16 residues long. Germline V CDR1 and CDR2: SGDLS, YYNGEE. CDR3 sequence (DNA): TGTGCCAGCAGCGGGGCTCGGGAGGGGGCCTCCTACGAGCAGTACTTC. It yields the protein CASSGAREGASYEQYF.

In the case of this clone: This specimen includes other DNA sequences encoding the same CDR3. This chain connects TRBV4-1 to TRBJ2-2; no definite D call. Germline CDR1 MGHRA, CDR2 YSYEKL. The CDR3 has 13 residues. V was shortened by 3 bases and J by 7 bases, with 9 bases between the two germline ends. The CDR3 here is CASSQDPGGELFF. As DNA, the CDR3 is TGCGCCAGCAGCCAGGATCCAGGCGGGGAGCTGTTTTTT.

V is TRBV27 and J is TRBJ1-1; D is ambiguous. Looked up from germline, CDR1 is MNHEY and CDR2 is SMNVEV (reference sequence). The CDR3 covers 12 residues. The V end was cut by 5 bases, the J end by 3 bases, with 7 bases between. The CDR3 spells CASSTRHTEAFF. CDR3 DNA: TGTGCCAGCAGTACCCGGCACACTGAAGCTTTCTTT.

The rearrangement links TRBV28 to TRBJ1-5; D perhaps matches TRBD1 (6 bases). The CDR3 is 14 amino acids. Trimming removed 6 bases from V and 7 bases from J, with 16 bases in between. Germline-derived CDR1 and CDR2 are MDHEN and SYDVKM. The DNA for the CDR3 is TGTGCCAGCAGCCAACCAGGGGTAGGCCAGCCCCAGCATTTT. This codes for CASSQPGVGQPQHF.

Notes on this clone: At the DNA level, this CDR3 is encoded by other sequences in the same sample as well. This chain links TRBV28 with TRBJ2-1; 13 nucleotides align to TRBD2. CDR1 MDHEN and CDR2 SYDVKM come from the germline V gene. V shed 2 bases, J shed 5 bases, and the junction held 0 bases outside the gene matches. This CDR3 spans 15 amino acids. The CDR3 sequence: CASSLTSGGDNEQFF. The CDR3 DNA reads TGTGCCAGCAGTTTAACTAGCGGGGGGGACAATGAGCAGTTCTTC.

The CDR3 DNA is TGTGCCAGCAGCTTTGTGTTAGGACAGAACTATGGCTACACCTTC. This encodes CASSFVLGQNYGYTF. The chain recombines TRBV7-9 with TRBJ1-2, with D tentatively TRBD1 (6 bases). Germline values: CDR1 SEHNR, CDR2 FQNEAQ (reference sequence). The CDR3 is 15 residues long. V shed 3 bases and J shed 2 bases, with 13 bases lying between them. The variable domain in full, with the rest retrieved from reference TRBV7-9 and TRBJ1-2, is DTGVSQNPRHKITKRGQNVTFRCDPISEHNRLYWYRQTLGQGPEFLTYFQNEAQLEKSRLLSDRFSAERPKGSFSTLEIQRTEQGDSAMYLCASSFVLGQNYGYTFGSGTRLTVV.

As for this clone: Distinct nucleotide sequences in the sample also encode this CDR3. The chain carries TRBV4-1 and TRBJ2-7; D remains ambiguous. CDR1 and CDR2 (germline): MGHRA, YSYEKL. V was pared by 2 bases and J by 1 base, with 9 bases between. The CDR3 runs to 14 residues. The CDR3 nucleotides are TGCGCCAGCAGCCAATATCCGGGTTCCTACGAGCAGTACTTC. Translating gives CASSQYPGSYEQYF.

A word on this clone: Other DNA sequences in this sample translate to the same CDR3. The V call is TRBV11-2, the J call TRBJ1-6; D is perhaps TRBD1 (5 bases). This CDR3 spans 16 amino acids. The germline V gene has CDR1 SGHAT and CDR2 FQNNGV. Trimming shortened V by 2 bases and J by 1 base, and 9 bases separated the two germline ends. The CDR3 sequence: CASSLTGGSYNSPLHF. CDR3 nucleotide sequence: TGTGCCAGCAGCTTAACGGGGGGATCCTATAATTCACCCCTCCACTTT. Drawing the rest from reference TRBV11-2 and TRBJ1-6, the complete variable domain is EAGVAQSPRYKIIEKRQSVAFWCNPISGHATLYWYQQILGQGPKLLIQFQNNGVVDDSQLPKDRFSAERLKGVDSTLKIQPAKLEDSAVYLCASSLTGGSYNSPLHFGNGTRLTVT.